These 32 T cell receptor beta chains were sequenced from one sample in a study of regulatory T cells in long-lasting Graves disease (dated by TCRdb to the early 2020s). The time point label of this sample denotes: newly diagnosed GD, antithyroid drugs for less than 3 months. For both TCR sequencing and RNA sequencing, RNA was extracted from PBMCs in TRIzol. The library was built by means of multiplex PCR. TCRdb lists the instrument as Illumina HiSeq 4000. To build TCR beta libraries, CDR3 regions were amplified by Arm-PCR using iRepertoire HTBI primers. TCRdb trimmed public reads at Q25 via fastp, called clones via MiXCR and kept in-frame beta chains. Rows with a matching CDR3 protein are joined into one entry that keeps the most common DNA and genes. The sample profile shows hundreds of thousands of distinct CDR3 sequences; 15% to 20% of them were found once. In total, the top ten clones hold 20% to 30% of the sample.

The sample also formed part of further work on T cells in Graves' hyperthyroidism and ophthalmopathy.

This sample comprised peripheral blood mononuclear cells (PBMCs), obtained at new diagnosis, from a patient treated with antithyroid drugs. These TCRs come from a woman aged 35-60 years with Graves disease. Donor details come from another sample of the same person, matched by shared clones.

There are many counts of this clonotype. J is TRBJ2-1 and V is TRBV3-1; no firm D call. The V and J ends lost 0 bases and 4 bases respectively, with 4 bases between them. The CDR3 spans 13 residues. Germline V lookup: CDR1 LGHDT, CDR2 YNNKEL (reference sequence). The CDR3 protein is CASSQDKYNEQFF. The CDR3 DNA is TGTGCCAGCAGCCAAGATAAGTACAATGAGCAGTTCTTC.

This clonotype occurred once. CDR3 sequence: CASSLRLAGTNEQFF. The CDR3 nucleotides are TGTGCCAGCAGTTTGCGATTAGCGGGGACCAATGAGCAGTTCTTC. The chain combines TRBV28 with TRBJ2-1; the match to TRBD2 covers 8 bases. V lost 3 bases and J lost 6; bases outside the gene matches: 7. Germline values: CDR1 MDHEN, CDR2 SYDVKM. The CDR3 spans 15 residues.

The chain combines TRBV3-1 with TRBJ2-5, with a possible D match to TRBD2 (5 bases). Trimming pared 0 bases from V and 4 bases from J, leaving 15 bases between. This CDR3 contains 16 residues. The V gene's germline CDR1 is LGHDT and CDR2 YNNKEL (reference sequence). Written as DNA, the CDR3 is TGTGCCAGCAGCCAAGAGATAGAGACCCGGGGAGAGACCCAGTACTTC. This encodes CASSQEIETRGETQYF.

This clonotype was counted many times. The chain uses TRBV12-3 or TRBV12-4 and TRBJ2-1; D not certain. V lost 7 bases and J lost 0, with 10 bases in between. CDR3 length: 14 residues. The CDR3 is CASTLQSSYNEQFF. CDR3 nucleotides: TGTGCCAGCACCCTACAGAGCTCCTACAATGAGCAGTTCTTC.

The chain carries TRBV5-1 and TRBJ1-2, with 9 bases aligning to TRBD1. Germline V gene data show CDR1 as SGHRS and CDR2 as YFSETQ. The CDR3 consists of 17 residues. V lost 4 bases, J lost 4 bases, and 14 bases stayed unmatched. The CDR3 sequence: CASSARDRVNLGYGYTF. DNA of the CDR3: TGCGCCAGCAGCGCCCGGGACAGGGTCAACCTCGGCTATGGCTACACCTTC.

V and J are TRBV25-1 and TRBJ1-2; D is unclear. CDR3 size: 15 residues. Germline lookup yields CDR1 MGHDK and CDR2 SYGVNS. V was cut by 5 bases and J by 8 bases, with 21 bases left in between. This chain's CDR3 is CASSSLAATFGGYTF. The CDR3, as DNA: TGTGCCAGCAGTTCCCTGGCCGCGACATTTGGCGGCTACACCTTC.

The rearrangement links TRBV5-1 to TRBJ1-1; D might be TRBD1 (6 bases). The V end lost 0 bases, the J end lost 1 base, and 13 bases lay between the germline ends. This CDR3 region has 16 residues. Germline loops: CDR1 SGHRS, CDR2 YFSETQ. This CDR3 reads CASSLDPAGANTEAFF. DNA of the CDR3: TGCGCCAGCAGCTTGGATCCCGCAGGGGCGAACACTGAAGCTTTCTTT.

This rearrangement joins TRBV6-1 to TRBJ2-1; no reliable D call. V lost 7 bases to trimming and J lost 4 bases, with 23 bases between them. The CDR3 covers 17 residues. The germline V gene encodes CDR1 MNHNS and CDR2 SASEGT. CDR3 DNA: TGTGCCAGCACATTTGCCTTGCAGCCTTCACTGTACAATGAGCAGTTCTTC. As protein: CASTFALQPSLYNEQFF.

This clonotype appeared a few times. The chain combines TRBV3-1 with TRBJ1-1; D might be TRBD1 (5 bases). The germline CDR1 and CDR2 sequences are LGHDT and YNNKEL (reference sequence). This CDR3 spans 14 amino acids. V gave up 1 base and J gave up 6 bases, with 12 bases separating them. CDR3 DNA sequence: TGTGCCAGCAGCCAAGCGGGGGGAGGCGCTGAAGCTTTCTTT. It encodes CASSQAGGGAEAFF.

This sequence joins TRBV20-1 and TRBJ1-3; D unresolved. Trimming shortened V by 6 bases and J by 2 bases, and 17 bases separated the two germline ends. The V gene's germline CDR1 is DFQATT and CDR2 SNEGSKA (reference sequence). The CDR3 totals 15 residues. The CDR3 here is CSARPPGTAGNTIYF. CDR3 in DNA: TGCAGTGCGCGACCCCCGGGAACTGCTGGAAACACCATATATTTT.

The sample holds many counts of this clonotype. The rearrangement links TRBV7-8 to TRBJ1-5; D possibly corresponds to TRBD1 (5 bases). The CDR3 totals 18 residues. Trimming stripped 1 base from V and 2 bases from J, with 18 bases between. The germline gives CDR1 SGHVS, CDR2 FQNEAQ. This chain's CDR3 is CASSLGDGSRAGNQPQHF. The CDR3 nucleotides are TGTGCCAGCAGCTTAGGGGACGGATCGAGGGCTGGCAATCAGCCCCAGCATTTT.

The V call is TRBV3-1, the J call TRBJ2-1, with a possible D match to TRBD2 (8 bases). Germline V lookup: CDR1 LGHDT, CDR2 YNNKEL (reference sequence). CDR3 length: 16 amino acids. Trimming removed 5 bases at V and 3 bases at J, with 17 bases between. CDR3 DNA: TGTGCCAGCAGCTCAGGGGGGACTAGTGGCTACAATGAGCAGTTCTTC. It specifies CASSSGGTSGYNEQFF.

This clonotype appeared many times. V gene TRBV18 combines with J gene TRBJ1-1; 9 bases are shared with TRBD1. From germline, CDR1 is KGHSH and CDR2 LQKENI. Trimming at V came to 0 bases and at J to 5 bases, leaving 7 bases not matched to a gene. The CDR3 sequence is 16 residues long. The DNA of the CDR3 is TGTGCCAGCTCACCACCGATGGGACAGGGAGGAACTGAAGCTTTCTTT. This translates into CASSPPMGQGGTEAFF.

This clonotype was detected many times. The genes are TRBV2 and TRBJ1-1; D might be TRBD1 (5 bases). The V gene's germline CDR1 is SNHLY and CDR2 FYNNEI. The CDR3 covers 13 residues. Trimming took 3 bases from V and 5 from J, leaving 10 bases between them. The CDR3 region is CASSDPGRTEAFF. CDR3 in DNA: TGTGCCAGCAGTGATCCAGGGCGAACTGAAGCTTTCTTT.

In its sample, this clonotype was seen many times. This chain uses TRBV2 with TRBJ1-2; D is uncertain. V lost 3 bases and J lost 5, with 10 bases in between. Germline CDR1 is SNHLY and CDR2 is FYNNEI. This CDR3 has 13 residues. The CDR3 DNA sequence: TGTGCCAGCAGTGATTTCCCGGGTTATGGCTACACCTTC. Protein product: CASSDFPGYGYTF.

This clonotype was found many times. The chain uses TRBV10-3 and TRBJ1-2; D is undetermined. The CDR3 has 15 amino acids. Germline V gene sequence: CDR1 ENHRY, CDR2 SYGVKD. V lost 2 bases and J lost 5, with 15 bases in between. The CDR3 protein is CAISEEETPGYGYTF. The CDR3 nucleotides are TGTGCCATCAGTGAGGAGGAGACGCCGGGATATGGCTACACCTTC.

This clonotype was seen a handful of times. The chain joins TRBV5-1 to TRBJ2-1; no firm D call. This CDR3 comprises 15 residues. The V gene's germline CDR1 is SGHRS and CDR2 YFSETQ. V was shortened by 4 bases and J by 0 bases, with 11 bases between the two germline ends. The CDR3 sequence: CASSPISSSYNEQFF. In DNA, the CDR3 is TGCGCCAGCAGCCCCATTTCCAGCTCCTACAATGAGCAGTTCTTC.

This clonotype came up once. The chain is built from TRBV19 and TRBJ1-3, with D hard to call. Looked up from germline, CDR1 is LNHDA and CDR2 is SQIVND (reference sequence). CDR3 length: 15 residues. V lost 3 bases, J lost 0 bases, and 9 bases lay in between. CDR3 bases: TGTGCCAGTAGTATCGACGGGTTCTCTGGAAACACCATATATTTT. It translates to CASSIDGFSGNTIYF. Drawing the rest from reference TRBV19 and TRBJ1-3, the complete variable domain is DGGITQSPKYLFRKEGQNVTLSCEQNLNHDAMYWYRQDPGQGLRLIYYSQIVNDFQKGDIAEGYSVSREKKESFPLTVTSAQKNPTAFYLCASSIDGFSGNTIYFGEGSWLTVV.

This clonotype has a handful of counts. Its ends do not fully match the called genes, so a read error is possible. The V and J genes are TRBV20-1 and TRBJ1-4; D not certain. CDR3 length: 11 amino acids. Germline CDR1 reads DFQATT; CDR2 reads SNEGSKA (reference sequence). In DNA, the CDR3 is TGCAGTGCTAGCAATAATGAAAACCTGTTTTTT. This translates into CSASNNENLFF.

This clonotype was observed many times. The chain combines TRBV11-2 with TRBJ2-7; either TRBD1 or TRBD2 may supply D (5 bases each). The CDR3 extends over 16 amino acids. Per the germline V gene, CDR1 is SGHAT and CDR2 is FQNNGV. V dropped 6 bases and J dropped 1 base, with 19 bases sitting between them. The CDR3 spells CASSLRAGDGSYEQYF. The CDR3 coding sequence is TGTGCCAGCAGTTTGAGGGCCGGGGACGGATCCTACGAGCAGTACTTC.

The chain is built from TRBV20-1 and TRBJ2-7, with D possibly TRBD2 on 6 matching bases. The CDR3 consists of 14 residues. The germline gives CDR1 DFQATT, CDR2 SNEGSKA (reference sequence). V lost 0 bases and J lost 1, with 10 bases in between. The CDR3 reads CSARDIGGSYEQYF. The CDR3 bases are TGCAGTGCTAGAGATATTGGAGGGTCCTACGAGCAGTACTTC.

This clonotype was detected many times. The gene calls are TRBV3-1 and TRBJ1-1, with 12 bases aligning to TRBD1. The CDR3 contains 15 residues. The V gene's germline CDR1 is LGHDT and CDR2 YNNKEL (reference sequence). The ends lost 0 bases at V and 10 bases at J; junction bases unmatched: 6. The CDR3 coding sequence is TGTGCCAGCAGCCAAGACAGGGACAGGGGGCTCGGAGCTTTCTTT. It codes for CASSQDRDRGLGAFF. Together with reference TRBV3-1 and TRBJ1-1, the CDR3 gives the full variable domain: DTAVSQTPKYLVTQMGNDKSIKCEQNLGHDTMYWYKQDSKKFLKIMFSYNNKELIINETVPNRFSPKSPDKAHLNLHINSLELGDSAVYFCASSQDRDRGLGAFFGQGTRLTVV.

This clonotype was counted at least ten times. The DNA of the CDR3 is TGTGCCAGCAGTTCACCCCTCGGGGGATTTTGGCAGGGCAATCAGCCCCAGCATTTT. Translating it yields CASSSPLGGFWQGNQPQHF. The rearrangement links TRBV12-3 or TRBV12-4 to TRBJ1-5, with D tentatively TRBD1 (5 bases). V lost 4 bases and J 2 bases, leaving 24 bases between the germline ends. CDR3 size: 19 residues.

V usage is TRBV19 and J usage is TRBJ1-6; 8 nucleotides match TRBD1. Germline V gene lookup returns CDR1 LNHDA and CDR2 SQIVND (reference sequence). The CDR3 has 14 amino acids. The V segment lost 3 bases and the J segment 10 bases; nucleotides outside the gene matches: 5. The CDR3 sequence is CASSMETGASPLHF. The CDR3 nucleotides are TGTGCCAGTAGTATGGAGACAGGGGCATCACCCCTCCACTTT.

The chain recombines TRBV4-1 with TRBJ2-7, with D perhaps TRBD1 (5 bases). This CDR3 region has 13 residues. Deletions cut 0 bases from V and 5 bases from J, with 8 bases between. The germline CDR1 and CDR2 sequences are MGHRA and YSYEKL. For the CDR3, the DNA is TGCGCCAGCAGCCAAGACCAGGGAAACGAGCAGTACTTC. It translates to CASSQDQGNEQYF.

This clonotype was picked up a small number of times. V gene TRBV18 combines with J gene TRBJ1-1, with 8 nucleotides matching TRBD1. Unmatched junction bases numbered 5, after V lost 2 bases and J lost 3 bases. Germline V lookup: CDR1 KGHSH, CDR2 LQKENI. The CDR3 covers 15 residues. The CDR3 sequence is CASSPGRGRYTEAFF. CDR3 coding DNA: TGTGCCAGCTCACCAGGCAGGGGGCGTTACACTGAAGCTTTCTTT.

This clonotype has ten or more counts. This chain connects TRBV28 to TRBJ1-2, with no clear D. Germline assignment: CDR1 MDHEN and CDR2 SYDVKM. The CDR3 runs 12 residues. V gave up 5 bases and J gave up 4 bases, with 8 bases separating them. CDR3 loop: CASSRTAYGYTF. For the CDR3, the DNA is TGTGCCAGCAGTCGAACAGCCTATGGCTACACCTTC.

The chain combines TRBV5-1 with TRBJ1-6; D is possibly TRBD1 (6 bases). There are 15 residues in the CDR3. Germline assignment: CDR1 SGHRS and CDR2 YFSETQ. Trimming removed 1 base at V and 5 bases at J, with 10 bases between. The CDR3 region is CASSLTGKHNSPLHF. The CDR3 coding sequence is TGCGCCAGCAGCTTGACAGGGAAACATAATTCACCCCTCCACTTT.

In regard to this clonotype: The conserved phenylalanine or tryptophan normally closing the CDR3 is absent here, so this likely arose from a read error. J is TRBJ2-7 and V is TRBV20-1, with a possible D match to TRBD1 (6 bases). The V gene lost 0 bases and the J gene lost 0 bases, with 15 bases spanning the gap. The CDR3 extends over 16 amino acids. CDR1 and CDR2 from the germline V gene are DFQATT and SNEGSKA (reference sequence). The CDR3 DNA is TGCAGTGCTAGAGATCCCTCTACAGGGAGCTCCTACGAGCAGTACCTC. It encodes CSARDPSTGSSYEQYL.

This clonotype was seen repeatedly, ten times or more. V gene TRBV20-1 combines with J gene TRBJ2-1, with D maybe TRBD1 (5 bases). The CDR3 runs 15 residues. In germline, CDR1 is DFQATT, CDR2 SNEGSKA (reference sequence). The ends were cut back, 7 bases at V and 7 bases at J, with 23 bases in the middle. CDR3 bases: TGCAGTGTTGGCGGTGGGATGAGTAAGGGGAATGAGCAGTTCTTC. It translates to CSVGGGMSKGNEQFF.

This clonotype showed up many times. The chain uses TRBV5-1 and TRBJ2-1; no firm D call. V lost 4 bases and J 5 bases, leaving 13 bases between the germline ends. Per germline, CDR1 SGHRS and CDR2 YFSETQ. CDR3 length: 14 amino acids. CDR3: CASSPGATNNEQFF. The DNA of the CDR3 is TGCGCCAGCAGCCCTGGTGCCACCAACAATGAGCAGTTCTTC.

This clonotype was found many times. This chain connects TRBV11-1 to TRBJ1-1; D gene uncertain. Germline V gives CDR1 SGHAT, CDR2 FQDESV (reference sequence). CDR3 length: 15 amino acids. Trimming shortened V by 3 bases and J by 0 bases, and 11 bases separated the two germline ends. The CDR3 DNA reads TGTGCCAGCAGCTTTGGGGAGATTTTGAACACTGAAGCTTTCTTT. Its translation: CASSFGEILNTEAFF. Combining the CDR3 with reference TRBV11-1 and TRBJ1-1 gives the whole variable domain EAEVAQSPRYKITEKSQAVAFWCDPISGHATLYWYRQILGQGPELLVQFQDESVVDDSQLPKDRFSAERLKGVDSTLKIQPAELGDSAMYLCASSFGEILNTEAFFGQGTRLTVV.